A selection of T cell receptor beta chains follows, all from one sample in a study of shared clonotypes between healthy human individuals. Repertoires were generated with immunoSEQ multiplex PCR, while TCRdb's copy carries only in-frame clones and drops some. The table lists around 2,000,000 clones, roughly 96% of them singletons, with roughly 0.13% in the top ten. The material sequenced was naive CD4+ T cells sorted from blood. The receptors were gathered from a man between 18 and 35 years old in good health. Each CDR3 is given with its conserved first and last residue. D genes are given only for firm matches.

J gene	V gene	D gene	CDR3 protein
TRBJ2-7	TRBV9	-	CASRQEQYF
TRBJ1-2	TRBV7-2	-	CASSSGRGYTF
TRBJ2-4	TRBV18	TRBD1	CASSPETGGQIGKNIQYF
TRBJ2-1	TRBV6-4	TRBD2	CASSLAGLGQFF
TRBJ2-1	TRBV28	TRBD2	CASSPQAGGLNEQFF
TRBJ2-7	TRBV28	TRBD1	CASSLYIGTGSSYEQYF
TRBJ1-2	TRBV6-6	-	CASTTTNRDNYGYTF
TRBJ1-3	TRBV5-4	-	CASSLDRASSGNTIYF
TRBJ2-2	TRBV30	-	CAWSVPGFTGELFF
TRBJ2-7	TRBV7-9	-	CASSAYRDLRVEQYF
TRBJ2-5	TRBV11-2	-	CASSLDAAPWETQYF
TRBJ1-4	TRBV29-1	-	CSVSLGSTNEKLFF
TRBJ2-3	TRBV29-1	-	CSASEGTDTQYF
TRBJ1-1	TRBV12-5	-	CASGSMTVNTEAFF
TRBJ1-6	TRBV12-5	-	CASGLTLGMGSYNSPLHF
TRBJ1-1	TRBV10-3	-	CAISEFGGVGEAFF
TRBJ2-3	TRBV9	TRBD2	CASSVTSGTTDTQYF
TRBJ1-3	TRBV6-6	-	CASILASGNTIYF
TRBJ2-5	TRBV10-3	-	CAISAGEETQYF
TRBJ1-3	TRBV28	-	CASNLGGSGNTIYF
TRBJ1-3	TRBV5-6	-	CASSPAGQVSHSGNTIYF
TRBJ2-6	TRBV5-6	-	CASSTGQSLGSGANVLTF